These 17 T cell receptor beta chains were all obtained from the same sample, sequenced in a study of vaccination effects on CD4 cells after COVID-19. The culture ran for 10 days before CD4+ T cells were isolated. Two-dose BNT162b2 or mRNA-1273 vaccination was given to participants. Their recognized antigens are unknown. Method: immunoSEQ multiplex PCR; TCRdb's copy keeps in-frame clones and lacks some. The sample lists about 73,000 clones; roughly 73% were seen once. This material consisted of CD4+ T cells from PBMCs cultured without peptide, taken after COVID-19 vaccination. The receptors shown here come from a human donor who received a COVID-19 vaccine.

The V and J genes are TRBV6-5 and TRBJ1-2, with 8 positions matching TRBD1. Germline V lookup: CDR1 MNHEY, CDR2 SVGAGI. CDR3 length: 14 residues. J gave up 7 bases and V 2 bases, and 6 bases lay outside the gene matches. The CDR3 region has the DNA TGTGCCAGCAGTTACGTCGGGACAGGATCTGGCTACACCTTC. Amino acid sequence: CASSYVGTGSGYTF.

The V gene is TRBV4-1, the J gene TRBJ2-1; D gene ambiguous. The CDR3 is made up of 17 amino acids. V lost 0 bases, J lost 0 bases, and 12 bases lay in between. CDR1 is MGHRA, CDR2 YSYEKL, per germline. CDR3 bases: TGCGCCAGCAGCCAAGATGGAGTCGCCCTCTCCTACAATGAGCAGTTCTTC. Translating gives CASSQDGVALSYNEQFF.

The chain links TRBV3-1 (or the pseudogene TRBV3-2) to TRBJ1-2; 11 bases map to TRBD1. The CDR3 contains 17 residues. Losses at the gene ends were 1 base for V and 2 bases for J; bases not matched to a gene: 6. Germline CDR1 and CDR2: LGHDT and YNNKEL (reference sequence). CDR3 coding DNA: TGTGCCAGCAGCCAAGTACTTCGGGACAGGGGGAACTATGGCTACACCTTC. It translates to CASSQVLRDRGNYGYTF.

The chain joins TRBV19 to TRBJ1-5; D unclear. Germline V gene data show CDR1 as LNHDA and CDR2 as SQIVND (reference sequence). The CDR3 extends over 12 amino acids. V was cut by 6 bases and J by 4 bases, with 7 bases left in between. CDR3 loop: CASRKRNQPQHF. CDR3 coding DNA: TGTGCCAGTAGAAAAAGAAATCAGCCCCAGCATTTT.

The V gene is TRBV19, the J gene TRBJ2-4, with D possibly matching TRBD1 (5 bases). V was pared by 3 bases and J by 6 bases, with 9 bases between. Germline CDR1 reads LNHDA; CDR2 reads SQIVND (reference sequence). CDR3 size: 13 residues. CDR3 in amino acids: CASSMTAGNIQYF. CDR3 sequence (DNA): TGTGCCAGTAGTATGACAGCCGGAAACATTCAGTACTTC.

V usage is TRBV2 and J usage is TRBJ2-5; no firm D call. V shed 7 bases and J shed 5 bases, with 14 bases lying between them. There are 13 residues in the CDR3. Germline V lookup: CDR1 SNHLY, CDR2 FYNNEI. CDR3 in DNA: TGTGCCAGCATACTGGCAGAAGATGAGACCCAGTACTTC. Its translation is CASILAEDETQYF.

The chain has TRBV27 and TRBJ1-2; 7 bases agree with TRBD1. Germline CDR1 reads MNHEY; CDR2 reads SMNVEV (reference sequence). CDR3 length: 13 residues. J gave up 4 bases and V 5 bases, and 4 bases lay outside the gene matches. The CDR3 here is CASSPTGTYGYTF. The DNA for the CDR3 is TGTGCCAGCAGTCCGACAGGGACCTATGGCTACACCTTC.

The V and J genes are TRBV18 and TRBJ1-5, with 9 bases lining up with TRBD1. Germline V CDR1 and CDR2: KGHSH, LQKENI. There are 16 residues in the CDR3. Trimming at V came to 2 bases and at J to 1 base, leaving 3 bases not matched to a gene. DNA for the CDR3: TGTGCCAGCTCACCATTAGGGACAGGGAGCAATCAGCCCCAGCATTTT. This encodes CASSPLGTGSNQPQHF.

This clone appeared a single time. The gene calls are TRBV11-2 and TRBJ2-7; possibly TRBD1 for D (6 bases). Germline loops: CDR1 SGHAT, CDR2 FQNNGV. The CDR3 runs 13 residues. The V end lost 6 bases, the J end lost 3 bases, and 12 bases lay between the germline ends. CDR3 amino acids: CASRKNRDYEQYV. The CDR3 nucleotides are TGTGCCAGCAGAAAGAACAGGGACTACGAGCAGTACGTC.

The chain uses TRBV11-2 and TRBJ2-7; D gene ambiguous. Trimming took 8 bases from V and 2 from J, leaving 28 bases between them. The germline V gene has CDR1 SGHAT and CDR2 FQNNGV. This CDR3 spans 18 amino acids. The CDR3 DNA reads TGTGCCAGCGCCCCGCACTTTGATCCTATGAGAACAACCTACGAGCAGTACGTC. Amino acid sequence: CASAPHFDPMRTTYEQYV.

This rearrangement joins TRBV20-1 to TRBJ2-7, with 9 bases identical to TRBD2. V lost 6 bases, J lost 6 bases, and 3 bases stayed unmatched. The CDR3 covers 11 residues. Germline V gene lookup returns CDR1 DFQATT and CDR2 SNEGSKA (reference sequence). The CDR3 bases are TGCAGTGCCCAACTAGCGGGCGAGCAGTACGTC. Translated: CSAQLAGEQYV.

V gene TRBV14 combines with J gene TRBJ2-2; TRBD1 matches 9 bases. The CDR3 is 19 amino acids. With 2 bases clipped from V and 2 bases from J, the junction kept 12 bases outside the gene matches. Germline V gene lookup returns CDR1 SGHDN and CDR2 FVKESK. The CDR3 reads CASSQHRGLRYQNTGELFF. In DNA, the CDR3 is TGTGCCAGCAGCCAACACAGGGGGCTCAGGTATCAAAACACCGGGGAGCTGTTTTTT.

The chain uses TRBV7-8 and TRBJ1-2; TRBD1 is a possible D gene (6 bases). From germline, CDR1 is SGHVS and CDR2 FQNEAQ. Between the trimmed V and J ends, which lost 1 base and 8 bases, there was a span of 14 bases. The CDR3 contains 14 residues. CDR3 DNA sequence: TGTGCCAGCAGCTTAGTGTCGGGGGCTGACGGCTACACCTTC. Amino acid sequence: CASSLVSGADGYTF.

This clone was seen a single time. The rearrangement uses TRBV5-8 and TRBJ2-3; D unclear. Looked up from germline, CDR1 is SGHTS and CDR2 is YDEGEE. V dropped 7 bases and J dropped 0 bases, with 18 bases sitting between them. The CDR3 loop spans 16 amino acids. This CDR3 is CASPARPGLSTDTQYF. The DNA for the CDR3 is TGTGCCAGCCCTGCGCGCCCAGGATTAAGCACAGATACGCAGTATTTT.

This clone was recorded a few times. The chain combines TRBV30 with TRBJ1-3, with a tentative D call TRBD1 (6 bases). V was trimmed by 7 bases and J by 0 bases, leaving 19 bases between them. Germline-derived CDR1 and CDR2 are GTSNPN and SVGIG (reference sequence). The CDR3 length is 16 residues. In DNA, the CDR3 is TGTGCCTTTAATTTGGGGGCCCCGAGCTCTGGAAACACCATATATTTT. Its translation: CAFNLGAPSSGNTIYF.

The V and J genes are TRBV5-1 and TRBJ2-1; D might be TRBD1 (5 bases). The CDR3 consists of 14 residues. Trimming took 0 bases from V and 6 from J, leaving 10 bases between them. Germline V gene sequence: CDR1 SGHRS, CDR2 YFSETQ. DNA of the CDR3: TGCGCCAGCAGCTTGGCCAGGGTGGCCAATGAGCAGTTCTTC. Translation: CASSLARVANEQFF. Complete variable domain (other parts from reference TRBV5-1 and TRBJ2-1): KAGVTQTPRYLIKTRGQQVTLSCSPISGHRSVSWYQQTPGQGLQFLFEYFSETQRNKGNFPGRFSGRQFSNSRSEMNVSTLELGDSALYLCASSLARVANEQFFGPGTRLTVL.

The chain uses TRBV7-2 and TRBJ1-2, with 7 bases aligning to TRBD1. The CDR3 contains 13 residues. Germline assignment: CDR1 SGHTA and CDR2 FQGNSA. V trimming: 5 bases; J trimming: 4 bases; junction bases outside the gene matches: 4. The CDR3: CASSPGQSYGYTF. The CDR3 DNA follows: TGTGCCAGCAGCCCGGGACAGTCCTATGGCTACACCTTC.